Listed below are T cell receptor beta chains from one sample, sequenced in a study of chemoradiotherapy in HPV16-positive cancers. Sequencing was performed with immunoSEQ multiplex PCR; in TCRdb, only in-frame clones are kept and a portion is missing. The sample records roughly 34,000 clones, roughly 77% being singletons. The specimen comprised blood, sampled from a patient who underwent chemoradiotherapy. The source of these receptors is a human donor with HPV-associated anogenital cancer. Both conserved end residues are part of each CDR3. A D gene is named only where the DNA matches it firmly. Rows give clone size only sometimes, using once, few, many, or a class for an expanded clone.

>NA|TRBJ1-4|TRBV9|NA
TGTGCCAGCAGCGTAGCTGGGAGAGGGCCTAATGAAAAACTGTTTTTT
CASSVAGRGPNEKLFF
>TRBD1|TRBJ2-3|TRBV7-9|NA
TGTGCCAGCAGCTATATGACAGGGGGCTCGAGCACAGATACGCAGTATTTT
CASSYMTGGSSTDTQYF
>NA|TRBJ2-1|TRBV19|NA
TGTGCCAGTACTACCGGGACGGATTACAATGAGCAGTTCTTC
CASTTGTDYNEQFF
>TRBD2|TRBJ2-7|TRBV19|NA
TGTGCCAGTAGTATAGGTGGACTAGGTGAGCAGTACTTC
CASSIGGLGEQYF
>TRBD1|TRBJ2-3|TRBV10-3|NA
TGTGCCATCAGTGACAGAGGGGGCGCCCGGTATTTT
CAISDRGGARYF
>TRBD2|TRBJ2-1|TRBV2|NA
TGTGCCAGCAGTCTACTAGCGGGGGGCTACAATGAGCAGTTCTTC
CASSLLAGGYNEQFF
>TRBD1|TRBJ2-3|TRBV2|NA
TGTGCCAGCAGGGACAGGCTCTCTAGCACAGATACGCAGTATTTT
CASRDRLSSTDTQYF
>TRBD1|TRBJ1-2|TRBV29-1|NA
TGCAGCGCGGGCCGGACAGGGGATGGCTACACCTTC
CSAGRTGDGYTF
>NA|TRBJ2-7|TRBV18|NA
TGTGCCAGCTCACCCGGAGCCTACGAGCAGTACTTC
CASSPGAYEQYF
>TRBD1|TRBJ1-1|TRBV19|few
TGTGCCACCAAGACAGGGAGCACTGAAGCTTTCTTT
CATKTGSTEAFF
>NA|TRBJ1-3|TRBV7-2|NA
TGTGCCAGCAGCTCTGGGCTGTACTCTGGAAACACCATATATTTT
CASSSGLYSGNTIYF
>NA|TRBJ1-1|TRBV11-3|NA
TGTGCCAGCAGCTTAGGAAGGCGCAGCCAAGCAACCAACACTGAAGCTTTCTTT
CASSLGRRSQATNTEAFF
>TRBD2|TRBJ2-3|TRBV6-1|NA
TGTGCCAGCAGTGACACTGGGCTAGCGGGGAGCACAGATACGCAGTATTTT
CASSDTGLAGSTDTQYF
>NA|TRBJ2-7|TRBV10-2|NA
TGCGCCAGCAGTGAGAATTGGGTAAACTCCTACGAGCAGTACTTC
CASSENWVNSYEQYF
>NA|TRBJ1-1|TRBV5-6|NA
TGTGCCAGCAGTTGGGGGAACACTGAAGCTTTCTTT
CASSWGNTEAFF
>NA|TRBJ1-2|TRBV4-3|NA
TGCGCCAGCAGCCAAGATGGGGTATCTAACTATGGCTACACCTTC
CASSQDGVSNYGYTF
>NA|TRBJ1-1|TRBV7-2|NA
TGTGCCAGCAGCTTAGGGGCAGGGAGGACTGAAGCTTTCTTT
CASSLGAGRTEAFF
>NA|TRBJ1-5|TRBV21-1|NA
TGTGCCTGGGGGGGGTCCCAGGATCAATTGGGCAATCAGCCCCAGCATTTT
CAWGGSQDQLGNQPQHF
>TRBD2|TRBJ2-1|TRBV9|few
TGTGCCAGCAGCGAGAGAGCGGGGGACTACAATGAGCAGTTCTTC
CASSERAGDYNEQFF
>NA|TRBJ1-2|TRBV2|once
TGTGCCAGCAGTCCACCGAACATTTATGGCTACACCTTC
CASSPPNIYGYTF
>NA|TRBJ2-7|TRBV7-9|NA
TGTGCCAGCAGCTTAGCGGGGTTTGGGGGCTACGAGCAGTACTTC
CASSLAGFGGYEQYF
>NA|TRBJ2-3|TRBV4-2|NA
TGTGCCAGCAGCCTACAACTTGCGGCGCCGGGTACAAGCACAGATACGCAGTATTTT
CASSLQLAAPGTSTDTQYF
>NA|TRBJ1-1|TRBV7-6|NA
TGTGCCAGCAGCTCCGGGGCAGGGCCGAACACTGAAGCTTTCTTT
CASSSGAGPNTEAFF
>NA|TRBJ2-5|TRBV25-1|NA
TGTGCCAGCAGTCTACAGGGTACTCTAGAGACCCAGTACTTC
CASSLQGTLETQYF
>NA|TRBJ2-7|TRBV25-1|NA
TGTGCCAGCAGAAACACCTACGAGCAGTACTTC
CASRNTYEQYF
>NA|TRBJ2-3|TRBV12-5|NA
TGTGCTAGTGGTTTGGGAAGCACAGATACGCAGTATTTT
CASGLGSTDTQYF
>NA|TRBJ1-5|TRBV27|NA
TGTGCCAGCAGTTTAATGAGGGGGAATCAGCCCCAGCATTTT
CASSLMRGNQPQHF
>NA|TRBJ2-7|TRBV19|NA
TGTGCCAGTAGTATTGGCGCAGGGAGATACGAGCAGTACTTC
CASSIGAGRYEQYF
>NA|TRBJ1-2|TRBV19|NA
TGTGCCAGTACCCCGGTGGGTAGGACGGGCTACACCTTC
CASTPVGRTGYTF
>TRBD1|TRBJ1-6|TRBV27|NA
TGTGCCAGCAGGGGGGGGACAGCGCCCTTTACACCCCTCCACTTT
CASRGGTAPFTPLHF
>NA|TRBJ2-5|TRBV6-1|NA
TGTGCCAGCAGTGAATCGCAACTCAAGGCCCAGTACTTC
CASSESQLKAQYF
>NA|TRBJ2-2|TRBV7-2|NA
TGTGCCAGCAGCCGGACAGACGCACGAGCCGGGGAGCTGTTTTTT
CASSRTDARAGELFF
>NA|TRBJ2-5|TRBV5-1|NA
TGCGCCAGCAGCTTGGGGGGGTCAGCAGAGACCCAGTACTTC
CASSLGGSAETQYF
>NA|TRBJ1-2|TRBV6-1|NA
TGTGCCAGCAGTGAAGATTTAGGGGGAAGGATGCCCGGCTACACCTTC
CASSEDLGGRMPGYTF
>NA|TRBJ2-1|TRBV11-3|NA
TGTGCCAGCAGCGCTTACAATGAGCAGTTCTTC
CASSAYNEQFF
>TRBD1|TRBJ1-3|TRBV4-3|NA
TGCGCCAGCAGCCGACTGGACAGGGATGGAAACACCATATATTTT
CASSRLDRDGNTIYF
>TRBD2|TRBJ2-1|TRBV5-1|NA
TGCGCCAGCAGCTTGGGGCTAGCGGGAGCCTACAATGAGCAGTTCTTC
CASSLGLAGAYNEQFF
>TRBD1|TRBJ1-1|TRBV6-5|NA
TGTGCCAGCAGTCTACAGGGGGCGAATAACGCTGAAGCTTTCTTT
CASSLQGANNAEAFF
>NA|TRBJ1-6|TRBV18|NA
TGTGCCAGCTCATCTGAGGCAGGGCGACACTATAATTCACCCCTCCACTTT
CASSSEAGRHYNSPLHF
>TRBD2|TRBJ2-1|TRBV4-1|NA
TGCGCCAGCAGCCAAGATACGAGCGGGGCCCGCAATGAGCAGTTCTTC
CASSQDTSGARNEQFF
>NA|TRBJ2-7|TRBV5-6|NA
TGTGCCAGCAGCTTGGCAGGGAGCTACGAGCAGTACTTC
CASSLAGSYEQYF
>TRBD1|TRBJ2-5|TRBV5-1|NA
TGCGCCAGCAGCCCCCGGACAGGGGGGAGCAAAGAGACCCAGTACTTC
CASSPRTGGSKETQYF
>NA|TRBJ2-5|TRBV18|NA
TGTGCCAGCTCACCGCCTGGGCGGGGGCGAGAGACCCAGTACTTC
CASSPPGRGRETQYF
>NA|TRBJ1-1|TRBV6-1|few
TGTGCCAGCAGTGAAGCGGCCGACTGGACTGAAGCTTTCTTT
CASSEAADWTEAFF
>NA|TRBJ2-7|TRBV7-9|NA
TGTGCCAGCAGCCGACAGGAATCCTACGAGCAGTACTTC
CASSRQESYEQYF